The 11 T cell receptor beta chains below all came from one sample that was sequenced in a study of CD8 T cells in ankylosing spondylitis. TCRdb called the 5' RACE reads again in MiXCR, with one record for every CDR3 protein. This table has roughly 230,000 distinct CDR3 sequences, approximately 8% appearing once. Material: blood, either unsorted or a sorted T cell fraction (not recorded which). These TCRs come from a female donor with ankylosing spondylitis or in good health (not recorded which).

Note on this clonotype: The junction does not match germline at one end; this may be a read error. The CDR3 coding sequence is TGTGCCAGCTGTTTAGCGATTCCGAGGGACAGGGCGTTGAACACTGAAGCTTTCTTT. As protein: CASCLAIPRDRALNTEAFF. The rearrangement uses TRBV12-3 or TRBV12-4 and TRBJ1-1; 9 bases match TRBD1. This CDR3 spans 19 amino acids.

This clonotype was seen more than once but under ten times. CDR3 in amino acids: CASKPSGGTYEQYF. The CDR3 nucleotides read TGCGCCAGCAAGCCGTCGGGGGGTACCTACGAGCAGTACTTC. The V call is TRBV5-1, the J call TRBJ2-7; TRBD2 aligns across 7 bases. The CDR3 extends over 14 amino acids. Per germline, CDR1 SGHRS and CDR2 YFSETQ. V lost 6 bases, J lost 2 bases, and 8 bases stayed unmatched.

The sample holds many counts of this clonotype. The chain has TRBV10-3 and TRBJ2-3, with 12 bases matching TRBD2. Per germline, CDR1 ENHRY and CDR2 SYGVKD. V dropped 4 bases and J dropped 4; count of bases not matched to a gene: 6. This CDR3 region has 16 residues. CDR3 residues: CAISAASGRGADTQYF. In DNA, the CDR3 is TGTGCCATCAGTGCGGCTAGCGGGAGGGGCGCAGATACGCAGTATTTT.

The chain is built from TRBV18 and TRBJ2-1; 8 nucleotides line up with TRBD1. The CDR3 consists of 15 residues. The V gene's germline CDR1 is KGHSH and CDR2 LQKENI. The trim removed 0 bases at V and 5 bases at J, leaving 3 bases unmatched. The CDR3 DNA sequence: TGTGCCAGCTCACCACCAGTGACAGGGGACAATGAGCAGTTCTTC. Encoded protein: CASSPPVTGDNEQFF.

This chain links TRBV10-2 with TRBJ1-1; unclear D gene. This CDR3 contains 14 residues. Germline V CDR1 and CDR2: WSHSY, SAAADI. Trimming removed 5 bases from V and 3 bases from J, with 13 bases in between. CDR3 bases: TGCGCCAGCAGTACTGATCAGCGCCACACTGAAGCTTTCTTT. The encoded protein is CASSTDQRHTEAFF.

In this sample, this clonotype turned up many times. The chain joins TRBV7-2 to TRBJ2-1; D might be TRBD1 (6 bases). The V end was cut by 2 bases, the J end by 10 bases, with 18 bases between. The CDR3 runs 15 residues. Germline-derived CDR1 and CDR2 are SGHTA and FQGNSA. The DNA for the CDR3 is TGTGCCAGCAGCTTAATTGGGGGCGGTGGTGAGGAGCAGTTCTTC. Translated: CASSLIGGGGEEQFF.

The sample holds many counts of this clonotype. This rearrangement joins TRBV7-9 to TRBJ2-5, with no clear D. The CDR3 has 12 amino acids. Germline-derived CDR1 and CDR2 are SEHNR and FQNEAQ (reference sequence). Trimming left V 4 bases short and J 0 bases short, with 3 bases between. The CDR3 spells CASSSDQETQYF. CDR3 DNA sequence: TGTGCCAGCAGCTCGGACCAAGAGACCCAGTACTTC.

This clonotype appeared many times. The chain links TRBV14 to TRBJ1-3; D is unresolved. Germline V lookup: CDR1 SGHDN, CDR2 FVKESK. Trimming shortened V by 0 bases and J by 0 bases, and 9 bases separated the two germline ends. CDR3 length: 16 residues. CDR3 amino acids: CASSQDMASSGNTIYF. The DNA for the CDR3 is TGTGCCAGCAGCCAAGATATGGCCTCCTCTGGAAACACCATATATTTT. Based on the CDR3 plus reference TRBV14 and TRBJ1-3, the full variable domain is EAGVTQFPSHSVIEKGQTVTLRCDPISGHDNLYWYRRVMGKEIKFLLHFVKESKQDESGMPNNRFLAERTGGTYSTLKVQPAELEDSGVYFCASSQDMASSGNTIYFGEGSWLTVV.

This clonotype was seen many times. This chain links TRBV4-1 with TRBJ2-1; no definite D call. V gave up 3 bases and J gave up 8 bases, with 14 bases separating them. CDR3 size: 14 residues. Germline CDR1 MGHRA, CDR2 YSYEKL. Written as DNA, the CDR3 is TGCGCCAGCAGCCATGAGCCCCACCTCCATGAGCAGTTCTTC. Protein sequence: CASSHEPHLHEQFF.

This clonotype was observed many times. CDR3 in amino acids: CASSLVTVAVAKNIQYF. CDR3 DNA: TGTGCCAGCAGCTTAGTAACAGTGGCGGTAGCCAAAAACATTCAGTACTTC. V and J are TRBV7-9 and TRBJ2-4; D gene uncertain. The CDR3 has 17 amino acids. Germline V gene data show CDR1 as SEHNR and CDR2 as FQNEAQ (reference sequence). Trimming took off 1 base at V and 0 bases at J, with 13 bases between the two ends.

This clonotype was seen many times. The chain is built from TRBV11-2 and TRBJ2-2; D remains unclear. Trimming took 4 bases from V and 6 from J, leaving 9 bases between them. Per germline, CDR1 SGHAT and CDR2 FQNNGV. This CDR3 has 13 residues. The CDR3 coding sequence is TGTGCCAGCAGCTCCGTAGTCCCCGGGGAGCTGTTTTTT. Translation gives CASSSVVPGELFF.